Described below is a single T cell receptor beta chain sequence and its context. Its antigen is still unknown. The data derive from a study of CD8 T cells in ankylosing spondylitis. V gave up 3 bases and J gave up 1 base; unmatched junction bases: 4. Germline values: CDR1 DFQATT, CDR2 SNEGSKA (reference sequence). The CDR3 sequence is 15 residues long. Study-wide results and caveats: Some motif variants were previously reported in reactive arthritis synovial fluid and blood. As for the disease-linked clones, they showed a CD8+ phenotype and occurred at relatively low frequencies in peripheral blood. Disease-linked clones were reportedly significantly enriched in matched ankylosing spondylitis synovial fluid. One TCR beta motif, made up of several highly homologous variants, appeared characteristic of ankylosing spondylitis blood.

For TCR beta, libraries came from quantitative 5'-RACE with molecular barcodes. TCRdb re-analysed the 5' RACE reads in MiXCR, keeping a single row per CDR3 protein. The sample carries more than 500,000 distinct CDR3 sequences, 5.3% recorded once. The chain links TRBV20-1 to TRBJ2-1, with 9 positions matching TRBD2. The sequence came from a male donor with ankylosing spondylitis. Sequencing input: blood, either unsorted or a sorted T cell fraction (not recorded which). CDR3 sequence reads: CSARASGGSYNEQFF. The CDR3 DNA sequence: TGCAGTGCTAGGGCGAGCGGGGGGTCCTACAATGAGCAGTTCTTC.